These T cell receptor beta chains were read from a single sample in a study of T cell responses to AZD1222 COVID-19 vaccine. Generated by immunoSEQ multiplex PCR, the TCRdb table keeps only in-frame clones and is missing some. The sample includes under 150,000 clones, 90% of them seen just once. The sequencing used peripheral blood, collected on day 0 of AZD1222 vaccination. The receptors originated from an adult in good health. Each CDR3 is given with its conserved first and last residue. Fields, in order: J gene, V gene, clone size, D gene, CDR3 protein, CDR3 DNA. The D gene is left open where the match is weak. Size is stated for part of the rows, as once, few or many counts, or as a class when the clone is expanded.

TRBJ2-7	TRBV27	.	.	CASSSWTAALVF	TGTGCCAGCAGTTCCTGGACAGCCGCCCTAGTCTTC
TRBJ2-7	TRBV28	.	.	CASSQPGGASYEQYF	TGTGCCAGCAGTCAACCGGGTGGCGCCTCCTACGAGCAGTACTTC
TRBJ1-2	TRBV6-5	.	TRBD1	CASSFTGQGGYGYTF	TGTGCCAGCAGTTTCACCGGACAGGGTGGCTATGGCTACACCTTC
TRBJ2-6	TRBV28	.	.	CASTPPSGAGANVLTF	TGTGCCAGCACCCCCCCCTCAGGGGCTGGGGCCAACGTCCTGACTTTC
TRBJ1-1	TRBV24-1	.	TRBD1	CATRDRGLSTEAFF	TGTGCCACCAGGGACAGGGGGCTGAGCACTGAAGCTTTCTTT
TRBJ2-7	TRBV2	.	.	CASSELGLDEQYF	TGTGCCAGCAGTGAACTGGGGTTAGACGAGCAGTACTTC
TRBJ2-7	TRBV30	.	.	CAWSVGFHEQYF	TGTGCCTGGAGTGTAGGCTTCCACGAGCAGTACTTC
TRBJ2-1	TRBV19	.	TRBD2	CASSILAGESFF	TGTGCCAGTAGTATTCTAGCGGGAGAATCATTCTTC
TRBJ2-7	TRBV19	once	TRBD1	CASSIGGTDRYEQYF	TGTGCCAGTAGTATAGGTGGGACAGACCGCTACGAGCAGTACTTC
TRBJ1-5	TRBV19	.	TRBD1	CASNLRGIGNQPQHF	TGTGCCAGTAACCTCAGGGGGATCGGCAATCAGCCCCAGCATTTT
TRBJ2-1	TRBV7-9	once	TRBD2	CASSLGLADLYNEQFF	TGTGCCAGCAGCTTGGGCCTAGCGGATTTATACAATGAGCAGTTCTTC
TRBJ1-1	TRBV4-3	once	.	CASSQDSGGRGTEAFF	TGCGCCAGCAGCCAAGATTCTGGAGGCAGGGGCACTGAAGCTTTCTTT
TRBJ1-5	TRBV28	.	.	CASETWGQPQHF	TGTGCCAGCGAAACATGGGGTCAGCCCCAGCATTTT
TRBJ2-7	TRBV6-1	.	.	CASSDQHFVGEQYF	TGTGCCAGCAGTGACCAACATTTTGTTGGGGAGCAGTACTTC
TRBJ2-7	TRBV11-2	once	.	CASSQGGYEQYF	TGTGCCAGCAGCCAAGGGGGATACGAGCAGTACTTC
TRBJ2-3	TRBV10-3	.	TRBD1	CAIRVTGEDTQYF	TGTGCCATCAGGGTAACAGGGGAAGATACGCAGTATTTT
TRBJ2-1	TRBV5-4	.	.	CASSLDGPSHNEQFF	TGTGCCAGCAGCTTAGACGGGCCCTCCCACAATGAGCAGTTCTTC
TRBJ1-1	TRBV5-4	once	TRBD1	CASSLDPGGTEAFF	TGTGCCAGCAGCTTGGACCCAGGGGGGACTGAAGCTTTCTTT